These 27 T cell receptor beta chains originate from one sample sequenced in a study of early T cells in non-severe SARS-CoV-2 infection. TCRdb reprocessed the 5' RACE reads via MiXCR and lists one record per CDR3 protein. The repertoire holds over 95,000 distinct CDR3 sequences, around 17% seen once, with around 1.3% in the top ten. The sequencing sample was made of whole blood. Receptor source: an adult who was a healthcare worker with PCR-confirmed SARS-CoV-2 infection or an uninfected control (not recorded which).

The V gene is TRBV7-2, the J gene TRBJ2-4, with D possibly TRBD1 on 6 matching bases. Germline CDR1 reads SGHTA; CDR2 reads FQGNSA. The CDR3 is 16 amino acids. Trimming pared 5 bases from V and 2 bases from J, leaving 16 bases between. This chain's CDR3 is CASSPPRQGPKNIQYF. CDR3 sequence (DNA): TGTGCCAGCAGCCCACCGCGTCAGGGGCCCAAAAACATTCAGTACTTC.

The V and J genes are TRBV23-1 and TRBJ2-7; D perhaps matches TRBD1 (6 bases). TRBV23-1 is identified as an open reading frame with a role that is uncertain. The CDR3 covers 15 residues. V lost 0 bases and J lost 0, with 9 bases in between. The CDR3 protein is CASSQSKGVSYEQYF. The CDR3, as DNA: TGCGCCAGCAGTCAATCGAAGGGGGTCTCCTACGAGCAGTACTTC.

This clonotype was recorded a few times. The chain carries TRBV11-2 and TRBJ2-7; D gene ambiguous. V gave up 1 base and J gave up 4 bases, with 11 bases separating them. This CDR3 has 14 residues. Germline V lookup: CDR1 SGHAT, CDR2 FQNNGV. CDR3 bases: TGTGCCAGCAGCTTAGTTCCGGCGGTGTACGAGCAGTACTTC. It is translated as CASSLVPAVYEQYF. Based on the CDR3 plus reference TRBV11-2 and TRBJ2-7, the full variable domain is EAGVAQSPRYKIIEKRQSVAFWCNPISGHATLYWYQQILGQGPKLLIQFQNNGVVDDSQLPKDRFSAERLKGVDSTLKIQPAKLEDSAVYLCASSLVPAVYEQYFGPGTRLTVT.

The chain joins TRBV5-1 to TRBJ2-3, with TRBD1 matching 7 bases. J was trimmed by 3 bases and V by 4 bases; bases with no gene match: 5. The CDR3 covers 14 residues. The germline V gene encodes CDR1 SGHRS and CDR2 YFSETQ. CDR3 DNA sequence: TGCGCCAGCAGCACGGGGACAGCTACAGATACGCAGTATTTT. It is translated as CASSTGTATDTQYF.

A few counts support this clonotype. The chain combines TRBV28 with TRBJ2-1, with 12 bases fitting TRBD1. From germline, CDR1 is MDHEN and CDR2 SYDVKM. V gave up 4 bases and J gave up 9 bases; unmatched junction bases: 10. CDR3 size: 16 residues. The CDR3 loop reads CASSSPGQGAKGEQFF. CDR3 DNA: TGTGCCAGCAGTTCACCGGGACAGGGGGCTAAGGGTGAGCAGTTCTTC.

The CDR3 loop reads CASSQTGGNTEAFF. CDR3 sequence (DNA): TGTGCCAGCAGTCAAACAGGGGGTAACACTGAAGCTTTCTTT. The chain employs TRBV2 and TRBJ1-1, with TRBD1 matching 8 bases. Per the germline V gene, CDR1 is SNHLY and CDR2 is FYNNEI. V lost 5 bases and J lost 2; bases outside the gene matches: 4. The CDR3 is 14 residues long.

The chain recombines TRBV20-1 with TRBJ2-7; D not resolved. Trimming stripped 6 bases from V and 3 bases from J, with 12 bases between. The CDR3 is 12 residues long. Germline-derived CDR1 and CDR2 are DFQATT and SNEGSKA (reference sequence). In nucleotides, the CDR3 is TGCAGTGCCATTCCGGACGGCTACGAGCAGTACTTC. Translating it yields CSAIPDGYEQYF.

This clonotype was picked up many times. The chain has TRBV27 and TRBJ2-1; 7 nucleotides agree with TRBD2. From germline, CDR1 is MNHEY and CDR2 SMNVEV (reference sequence). V was clipped by 2 bases and J by 2 bases; unmatched bases: 9. This CDR3 region has 17 residues. CDR3 DNA sequence: TGTGCCAGCAGTTTAACGGTCGCTAGCGGCACCTACAATGAGCAGTTCTTC. Its translation: CASSLTVASGTYNEQFF.

The rearrangement joins TRBV19 to TRBJ1-5, with 11 bases fitting TRBD1. Germline V gene data show CDR1 as LNHDA and CDR2 as SQIVND (reference sequence). The CDR3 covers 15 residues. J was trimmed by 4 bases and V by 8 bases; bases with no gene match: 7. The CDR3 nucleotides are TGTGCCAGTTCCCCCCGGGACAGGGGGAATCAGCCCCAGCATTTT. It yields the protein CASSPRDRGNQPQHF.

This clonotype occurred many times. The chain joins TRBV2 to TRBJ1-3; D gene unclear. CDR3 length: 13 residues. V was trimmed by 3 bases and J by 0 bases, leaving 3 bases between them. Germline V gene data show CDR1 as SNHLY and CDR2 as FYNNEI. CDR3 sequence reads: CASSDPSGNTIYF. The CDR3 DNA is TGTGCCAGCAGTGACCCCTCTGGAAACACCATATATTTT.

This clonotype was detected many times. V and J are TRBV7-6 and TRBJ2-3; D not resolved. Germline loops: CDR1 SGHVS, CDR2 FNYEAQ. V shed 7 bases and J shed 3 bases, with 17 bases lying between them. This CDR3 has 15 amino acids. The CDR3 protein is CASTESRVRTDTQYF. CDR3 sequence (DNA): TGTGCCAGCACCGAAAGTCGGGTGAGGACAGATACGCAGTATTTT.

There are a few counts of this clonotype. The rearrangement uses TRBV6-6 and TRBJ1-1; 8 nucleotides line up with TRBD1. Germline V CDR1 and CDR2: MNHNY, SVGAGI (reference sequence). After removal of 7 bases from V and 6 bases from J, the junction contained 10 bases not matched to a gene. There are 14 residues in the CDR3. The CDR3 nucleotides read TGTGCCAGCAACGTCGCTGACAGGGGATCTGAAGCTTTCTTT. Translated, it gives CASNVADRGSEAFF.

The V and J genes are TRBV12-3 or TRBV12-4 and TRBJ1-2; 7 nucleotides line up with TRBD1. The CDR3 has 17 amino acids. V shed 1 base and J 4 bases; nucleotides not matched to a gene: 12. DNA of the CDR3: TGTGCCAGCAGTTTAGGTACCGGAAGGGACAGTATCTATGGCTACACCTTC. Protein sequence: CASSLGTGRDSIYGYTF.

This clonotype was counted ten times or more. This chain connects TRBV18 to TRBJ1-2; 7 bases are shared with TRBD1. This CDR3 comprises 14 residues. The V gene's germline CDR1 is KGHSH and CDR2 LQKENI. Trimming removed 6 bases from V and 4 bases from J; junction bases left unmatched: 8. DNA for the CDR3: TGTGCCAGCTCGGAGTCGACAGGGTCCTATGGCTACACCTTC. As protein: CASSESTGSYGYTF.

The genes are TRBV7-6 and TRBJ1-1; weak D call: TRBD1 (6 bases). Trimming removed 5 bases from V and 0 bases from J, with 16 bases in between. The CDR3 loop spans 16 amino acids. Germline V gene lookup returns CDR1 SGHVS and CDR2 FNYEAQ. This CDR3 is CASSLKVTGLNTEAFF. The CDR3 DNA sequence: TGTGCCAGCAGCCTCAAAGTGACAGGTTTGAACACTGAAGCTTTCTTT.

This clonotype came up a few times. The chain combines TRBV9 with TRBJ2-3, with 10 nucleotides matching TRBD2. CDR3 size: 19 residues. Germline values: CDR1 SGDLS, CDR2 YYNGEE. The V segment lost 2 bases and the J segment 0 bases; nucleotides outside the gene matches: 12. The CDR3 DNA reads as TGTGCCAGCAGCGTCCCAGCCGTGATAGCGGGGGGTAGCACAGATACGCAGTATTTT. Amino acid sequence: CASSVPAVIAGGSTDTQYF.

This clonotype turned up a few times. This chain links TRBV30 with TRBJ2-5; D remains unclear. CDR3 length: 10 residues. CDR1 and CDR2 from the germline V gene are GTSNPN and SVGIG (reference sequence). V lost 4 bases and J lost 4, with 4 bases in between. The chain's CDR3 is CAWKRETQYF. The CDR3 DNA sequence: TGTGCCTGGAAGAGAGAGACCCAGTACTTC. The complete variable domain, with remaining parts taken from reference TRBV30 and TRBJ2-5, reads SQTIHQWPATLVQPVGSPLSLECTVEGTSNPNLYWYRQAAGRGLQLLFYSVGIGQISSEVPQNLSASRPQDRQFILSSKKLLLSDSGFYLCAWKRETQYFGPGTRLLVL.

This clonotype was seen ten or more times. This sequence joins TRBV28 and TRBJ2-1; 11 bases are a match to TRBD2. There are 12 residues in the CDR3. Trimming removed 7 bases from V and 9 bases from J; junction bases left unmatched: 2. Germline V gives CDR1 MDHEN, CDR2 SYDVKM. In DNA form, the CDR3 reads TGTGCCAGCAATCTAGCGGGGGGTGAGCAGTTCTTC. Protein: CASNLAGGEQFF. Complete variable domain (other parts from reference TRBV28 and TRBJ2-1): DVKVTQSSRYLVKRTGEKVFLECVQDMDHENMFWYRQDPGLGLRLIYFSYDVKMKEKGDIPEGYSVSREKKERFSLILESASTNQTSMYLCASNLAGGEQFFGPGTRLTVL.

This clonotype turned up a few times. The chain links TRBV6-2 or TRBV6-3 to TRBJ2-2; 9 bases line up with TRBD1. CDR1 is MNHEY, CDR2 SVGEGT, per germline. This CDR3 has 17 residues. V trimming: 2 bases; J trimming: 2 bases; junction bases outside the gene matches: 6. The CDR3 here is CASSYVRTGVNTGELFF. DNA for the CDR3: TGTGCCAGCAGTTACGTGAGGACAGGGGTTAACACCGGGGAGCTGTTTTTT.

The chain combines TRBV5-1 with TRBJ2-7; perhaps TRBD1 as D (6 bases). CDR1 and CDR2 (germline): SGHRS, YFSETQ. CDR3 length: 15 residues. V lost 4 bases and J lost 0, with 14 bases in between. The CDR3 protein is CASSARQGHSYEQYF. The CDR3 DNA sequence: TGCGCCAGCAGCGCCCGTCAGGGGCACTCCTACGAGCAGTACTTC. Looking up the rest from reference TRBV5-1 and TRBJ2-7 gives the full variable domain: KAGVTQTPRYLIKTRGQQVTLSCSPISGHRSVSWYQQTPGQGLQFLFEYFSETQRNKGNFPGRFSGRQFSNSRSEMNVSTLELGDSALYLCASSARQGHSYEQYFGPGTRLTVT.

V and J are TRBV27 and TRBJ2-1; TRBD2 aligns across 10 bases. The germline V gene has CDR1 MNHEY and CDR2 SMNVEV (reference sequence). V was pared by 2 bases and J by 12 bases, with 7 bases of the junction left unmatched. This CDR3 is 14 amino acids long. CDR3 sequence (DNA): TGTGCCAGCAGTTTAGTCCTAGCGGGAGCGGTGCAGTTCTTC. This gives the protein CASSLVLAGAVQFF.

This clonotype was counted a few times. V gene TRBV9 combines with J gene TRBJ2-2; 9 bases map to TRBD2. The CDR3 covers 16 residues. Per the germline V gene, CDR1 is SGDLS and CDR2 is YYNGEE. After removal of 3 bases from V and 4 bases from J, the junction contained 7 bases not matched to a gene. CDR3 region: CASSGLAGEGTGELFF. Written as DNA, the CDR3 is TGTGCCAGCAGCGGATTAGCGGGAGAGGGCACCGGGGAGCTGTTTTTT.

Note on this clonotype: This CDR3 fails to terminate in the conserved phenylalanine or tryptophan, so it likely reflects a read error. The V call is TRBV7-9, the J call TRBJ2-5; D gene ambiguous. The length of the CDR3 is 13 residues. Trimming took 5 bases from V and 4 from J, leaving 11 bases between them. From germline, CDR1 is SEHNR and CDR2 FQNEAQ (reference sequence). The CDR3 DNA reads TGTGCCAGCAGCCCTCAACCCACAGAGACCCAGTACTAC. Its translation is CASSPQPTETQYY.

This clonotype has a handful of counts. The chain combines TRBV5-1 with TRBJ1-2; 8 bases agree with TRBD1. This CDR3 spans 14 amino acids. Germline CDR1 and CDR2: SGHRS and YFSETQ. Trimming took 4 bases from V and 3 from J; bases not matched to a gene: 5. The CDR3 bases are TGCGCCAGCAGCCTATTACAGGGGGACTATGGCTACACCTTC. The encoded protein is CASSLLQGDYGYTF. Combining the CDR3 with reference TRBV5-1 and TRBJ1-2 gives the whole variable domain KAGVTQTPRYLIKTRGQQVTLSCSPISGHRSVSWYQQTPGQGLQFLFEYFSETQRNKGNFPGRFSGRQFSNSRSEMNVSTLELGDSALYLCASSLLQGDYGYTFGSGTRLTVV.

The chain has TRBV6-1 and TRBJ1-4; 8 bases map to TRBD1. J was trimmed by 7 bases and V by 6 bases; bases with no gene match: 4. Per the germline V gene, CDR1 is MNHNS and CDR2 is SASEGT. The CDR3 has 13 residues. The CDR3 here is CASSETGGEKLFF. CDR3 DNA: TGTGCCAGCAGCGAAACAGGGGGTGAAAAACTGTTTTTT.

This clonotype was seen ten or more times. The rearrangement uses TRBV6-2 or TRBV6-3 and TRBJ2-1; TRBD2 agrees at 8 bases. Germline V CDR1 and CDR2: MNHEY, SVGEGT. J lost 0 bases, V lost 0 bases, and 7 bases had no gene match. This CDR3 has 18 amino acids. CDR3 coding DNA: TGTGCCAGCAGTTACTCGATCACTAGCGGTTTCTCCTACAATGAGCAGTTCTTC. Translation: CASSYSITSGFSYNEQFF.

This chain links TRBV18 with TRBJ2-5; 7 bases map to TRBD1. CDR1 and CDR2 (germline): KGHSH, LQKENI. Trimming at V came to 1 base and at J to 2 bases, leaving 1 base not matched to a gene. The CDR3 loop spans 14 amino acids. The CDR3 reads CASSPLRGQETQYF. DNA of the CDR3: TGTGCCAGCTCACCACTCAGGGGGCAAGAGACCCAGTACTTC.